These 27 T cell receptor beta chains came from one sample sequenced in a study of T cells after yellow fever vaccination. TCRdb fed the 5' RACE reads into MiXCR, producing one record per CDR3 protein. Among about 74,000 distinct CDR3 sequences, roughly 7.4% were seen once, and the ten largest hold 35% to 45%. Sequenced material: CD8+ T cells sorted from PBMCs, taken roughly 5 days after the first yellow fever vaccination. Source of these receptors: a man aged 18 to 29 who received the YFV17D yellow fever vaccine.

The chain carries TRBV29-1 and TRBJ1-4, with a weak D call TRBD1 (5 bases). Trimming stripped 6 bases from V and 3 bases from J, with 11 bases between. Germline V gene lookup returns CDR1 SQVTM and CDR2 ANQGSEA. The CDR3 is 13 amino acids. The CDR3 sequence is CSVTGESNEKLFF. CDR3 coding DNA: TGCAGCGTCACAGGCGAATCTAATGAAAAACTGTTTTTT.

The chain joins TRBV9 to TRBJ2-7; D might be TRBD1 (6 bases). With 3 bases removed from V and 7 bases from J, the gap between germline ends came to 29 bases. The germline V gene encodes CDR1 SGDLS and CDR2 YYNGEE. The CDR3 is 18 residues long. For the CDR3, the DNA is TGTGCCAGCAGCGGGTTCTTGGGGCCCTTAGGGGACAACTCGGAGCAGTACTTC. Translating it yields CASSGFLGPLGDNSEQYF.

The CDR3 is CASSIQGAWSEQYF. The CDR3 DNA is TGTGCCAGCAGTATACAGGGGGCATGGTCCGAGCAGTACTTC. The rearrangement links TRBV12-3 or TRBV12-4 to TRBJ2-7; 9 positions match TRBD1. The CDR3 runs to 14 residues. Unmatched junction bases numbered 8, after V lost 5 bases and J lost 6 bases.

In its sample, this clonotype was seen a few times. The chain recombines TRBV7-8 with TRBJ2-5; TRBD1 aligns across 8 bases. This CDR3 has 14 residues. CDR1 and CDR2 from the germline V gene are SGHVS and FQNEAQ. The J segment lost 4 bases and the V segment lost 2 bases, leaving 3 bases of the junction unmatched. The CDR3 is CASSLRTGIETQYF. The CDR3 coding sequence is TGTGCCAGCAGCTTACGGACAGGGATAGAGACCCAGTACTTC. Drawing the rest from reference TRBV7-8 and TRBJ2-5, the complete variable domain is GAGVSQSPRYKVAKRGQDVALRCDPISGHVSLFWYQQALGQGPEFLTYFQNEAQLDKSGLPSDRFFAERPEGSVSTLKIQRTQQEDSAVYLCASSLRTGIETQYFGPGTRLLVL.

This clonotype was counted ten times or more. The CDR3 protein is CASSRAPGGTDTQYF. CDR3 nucleotides: TGCGCCAGCAGCAGGGCCCCAGGGGGGACAGATACGCAGTATTTT. The V call is TRBV5-1, the J call TRBJ2-3; a weak D match, TRBD1 (7 bases). CDR3 size: 15 residues. CDR1 and CDR2 (germline): SGHRS, YFSETQ. The V and J ends lost 4 bases and 3 bases respectively, with 15 bases between them.

This clonotype has at least ten counts. The gene calls are TRBV29-1 and TRBJ2-7; D remains ambiguous. The germline CDR1 and CDR2 sequences are SQVTM and ANQGSEA. V lost 6 bases and J lost 0, with 6 bases in between. The CDR3 has 11 amino acids. CDR3 bases: TGCAGCGTGCAGGCCTCCTACGAGCAGTACTTC. The encoded protein is CSVQASYEQYF.

The chain is built from TRBV6-2 or TRBV6-3 and TRBJ2-1; D not certain. From germline, CDR1 is MNHEY and CDR2 SVGEGT. This CDR3 spans 15 amino acids. V lost 0 bases to trimming and J lost 4 bases, with 10 bases between them. The CDR3 sequence is CASSYSTHLYNEQFF. The CDR3 DNA is TGTGCCAGCAGTTACTCGACACACCTATACAATGAGCAGTTCTTC.

This rearrangement joins TRBV5-1 to TRBJ1-5, with D uncertain. Germline-derived CDR1 and CDR2 are SGHRS and YFSETQ. The CDR3 contains 13 residues. The ends were cut back, 2 bases at V and 3 bases at J, with 6 bases in the middle. In nucleotides, the CDR3 is TGCGCCAGCAGCTTCTTCCCCAATCAGCCCCAGCATTTT. Translation: CASSFFPNQPQHF.

As to this clonotype: An end of the junction differs from the germline gene, which may be a read error. The CDR3 loop reads CASTPGTSGGIGYNEQFF. The CDR3 bases are TGCGCCAGCACCCCCGGGACTAGCGGGGGTATAGGCTACAATGAGCAGTTCTTC. The chain has TRBV11-1 and TRBJ2-1, with 14 bases aligning to TRBD2. The length of the CDR3 is 18 residues. Germline V gene sequence: CDR1 SGHAT, CDR2 FQDESV (reference sequence).

This clonotype was seen a handful of times. The chain carries TRBV7-9 and TRBJ1-4; D is possibly TRBD1 (5 bases). The CDR3 covers 19 residues. V lost 2 bases and J 8 bases, leaving 27 bases between the germline ends. Germline V gene lookup returns CDR1 SEHNR and CDR2 FQNEAQ (reference sequence). CDR3 DNA sequence: TGTGCCAGCAGCTTAACCAGTCGACGCCATGGAGGGGTAGGCGAAAAACTGTTTTTT. Protein sequence: CASSLTSRRHGGVGEKLFF. The variable domain in full, with the rest retrieved from reference TRBV7-9 and TRBJ1-4, is DTGVSQNPRHKITKRGQNVTFRCDPISEHNRLYWYRQTLGQGPEFLTYFQNEAQLEKSRLLSDRFSAERPKGSFSTLEIQRTEQGDSAMYLCASSLTSRRHGGVGEKLFFGSGTQLSVL.

There are many counts of this clonotype. This chain uses TRBV10-3 with TRBJ2-5; the D is unclear. Deletions cut 6 bases from V and 5 bases from J, with 7 bases between. CDR3 size: 11 residues. Germline lookup yields CDR1 ENHRY and CDR2 SYGVKD. The chain's CDR3 is CAIRVGETQYF. The CDR3 region has the DNA TGTGCCATCAGAGTAGGCGAGACCCAGTACTTC.

This clonotype was found many times. This chain joins TRBV11-2 and TRBJ1-5; possibly TRBD1 for D (5 bases). CDR3 length: 15 amino acids. Germline CDR1 and CDR2: SGHAT and FQNNGV. V lost 8 bases and J 7 bases, leaving 21 bases between the germline ends. The DNA of the CDR3 is TGTGCCAGCGCCGGCGGAGGGGACGGGAGCCAGCCCCAGCATTTT. Translation gives CASAGGGDGSQPQHF. Full variable domain (remainder filled in from reference TRBV11-2 and TRBJ1-5): EAGVAQSPRYKIIEKRQSVAFWCNPISGHATLYWYQQILGQGPKLLIQFQNNGVVDDSQLPKDRFSAERLKGVDSTLKIQPAKLEDSAVYLCASAGGGDGSQPQHFGDGTRLSIL.

This clonotype was counted between two and nine times. The chain is built from TRBV11-3 and TRBJ2-1; weak D call: TRBD2 (7 bases). Trimming removed 5 bases at V and 5 bases at J, with 16 bases between. There are 15 residues in the CDR3. The V gene's germline CDR1 is SGHNT and CDR2 YENEEA. CDR3 loop: CASSQWGGRDNEQFF. CDR3 DNA sequence: TGTGCCAGCAGCCAGTGGGGGGGGCGGGACAATGAGCAGTTCTTC. Using reference TRBV11-3 and TRBJ2-1 for the parts outside the CDR3, the full variable domain is EAGVVQSPRYKIIEKKQPVAFWCNPISGHNTLYWYLQNLGQGPELLIRYENEEAVDDSQLPKDRFSAERLKGVDSTLKIQPAELGDSAVYLCASSQWGGRDNEQFFGPGTRLTVL.

J is TRBJ2-2 and V is TRBV6-5, with D possibly being TRBD1 or TRBD2 (6 bases each). With 0 bases removed from V and 0 bases from J, the gap between germline ends came to 11 bases. Germline V gene data show CDR1 as MNHEY and CDR2 as SVGAGI. The CDR3 totals 17 residues. CDR3 region: CASSYSQGTSNTGELFF. Written as DNA, the CDR3 is TGTGCCAGCAGTTACTCGCAGGGGACTTCGAACACCGGGGAGCTGTTTTTT.

This clonotype was detected many times. This chain uses TRBV6-1 with TRBJ2-2, with D possibly matching TRBD2 (6 bases). Trimming stripped 6 bases from V and 5 bases from J, with 10 bases between. CDR1 and CDR2 from the germline V gene are MNHNS and SASEGT. The CDR3 length is 13 residues. CDR3 coding DNA: TGTGCCAGCAGGGAGGGGTGGACCGGGGAGCTGTTTTTT. Encoded protein: CASREGWTGELFF.

This clonotype was observed a few times. The V and J genes are TRBV11-1 and TRBJ2-3; 9 bases map to TRBD2. The ends lost 5 bases at V and 2 bases at J; junction bases unmatched: 14. CDR1 SGHAT and CDR2 FQDESV come from the germline V gene (reference sequence). The CDR3 contains 18 residues. CDR3 protein: CASSGYGERGAYTDTQYF. The CDR3 DNA is TGTGCCAGCAGCGGCTACGGCGAGCGGGGGGCCTACACAGATACGCAGTATTTT.

The rearrangement links TRBV5-5 to TRBJ2-7; D might be TRBD2 (6 bases). The V gene's germline CDR1 is SGHKS and CDR2 YYEKEE (reference sequence). Trimming took off 0 bases at V and 2 bases at J, with 12 bases between the two ends. This CDR3 contains 15 residues. CDR3 in amino acids: CASSLVWGETYEQYF. CDR3 nucleotides: TGTGCCAGCAGCTTGGTTTGGGGGGAGACCTACGAGCAGTACTTC.

This clonotype occurred many times. V and J are TRBV29-1 and TRBJ1-3, with D unclear. This CDR3 is 11 amino acids long. The germline CDR1 and CDR2 sequences are SQVTM and ANQGSEA. Trimming left V 5 bases short and J 3 bases short, with 5 bases between. CDR3 in amino acids: CSVPVGNTIYF. The DNA of the CDR3 is TGCAGCGTTCCCGTTGGAAACACCATATATTTT.

This clonotype was detected only a few times. The V and J genes are TRBV27 and TRBJ1-1, with D unclear. The ends were cut back, 4 bases at V and 8 bases at J, with 14 bases in the middle. The CDR3 length is 13 residues. CDR1 and CDR2 from the germline V gene are MNHEY and SMNVEV (reference sequence). CDR3: CASSSLLRGEAFF. For the CDR3, the DNA is TGTGCCAGCAGTTCGCTCCTACGCGGGGAAGCTTTCTTT.

This clonotype showed up many times. The chain uses TRBV15 and TRBJ2-7; tentative D call: TRBD2 (5 bases). CDR1 is LNHNV, CDR2 YYDKDF, per germline (reference sequence). The CDR3 sequence is 14 residues long. The ends were cut back, 3 bases at V and 6 bases at J, with 15 bases in the middle. In DNA, the CDR3 is TGTGCCACCAGCAGGCGCTACGGGGAAGCCGAGCAGTACGTC. The encoded protein is CATSRRYGEAEQYV.

This clonotype was counted ten times or more. This chain uses TRBV4-3 with TRBJ2-3, with TRBD2 identical over 7 bases. The trim removed 1 base at V and 2 bases at J, leaving 9 bases unmatched. This CDR3 region has 17 residues. Germline CDR1 reads LGHNA; CDR2 reads YSLEER. CDR3 in amino acids: CASSQAPYLADTDTQYF. DNA of the CDR3: TGCGCCAGCAGCCAAGCCCCATACCTAGCGGACACAGATACGCAGTATTTT.

As for this clonotype: A much larger clone differs by one base, so this may be a read error. The V call is TRBV7-9, the J call TRBJ2-2; a possible D gene is TRBD2 (5 bases). V lost 7 bases and J 5 bases, leaving 11 bases between the germline ends. There are 13 residues in the CDR3. Looked up from germline, CDR1 is SEHNR and CDR2 is FQNEAQ (reference sequence). Written as DNA, the CDR3 is TGTGCCAGCATCCCACCGGGGACCGGGGAGCTGTTTTTT. Its protein is CASIPPGTGELFF.

This clonotype has at least ten counts. The rearrangement joins TRBV3-1 to TRBJ2-5; 8 positions agree with TRBD2. J gave up 0 bases and V 0 bases, and 3 bases lay outside the gene matches. Germline V gene data show CDR1 as LGHDT and CDR2 as YNNKEL (reference sequence). The CDR3 loop spans 16 amino acids. This chain's CDR3 is CASSQETSGNQETQYF. The CDR3 nucleotides are TGTGCCAGCAGCCAAGAAACTAGCGGCAACCAAGAGACCCAGTACTTC.

V and J are TRBV11-2 and TRBJ2-1; 10 bases match TRBD2. The V gene's germline CDR1 is SGHAT and CDR2 FQNNGV. J lost 9 bases, V lost 0 bases, and 11 bases had no gene match. CDR3 length equals 17 residues. Written as DNA, the CDR3 is TGTGCCAGCAGCTTAGAGGTGGGGCTAGCGGGGGCGGGTGAGCAGTTCTTC. Protein product: CASSLEVGLAGAGEQFF.

CDR3 sequence (DNA): TGTGCCAGCAGCTTGACGAACACCGGGGAGCTGTTTTTT. It is translated as CASSLTNTGELFF. This sequence joins TRBV5-4 and TRBJ2-2; D gene unclear. Germline lookup yields CDR1 SGHNT and CDR2 YYREEE (reference sequence). The CDR3 totals 13 residues. With 1 base removed from V and 0 bases from J, the gap between germline ends came to 1 base.

This clonotype was observed at least ten times. The chain links TRBV5-5 to TRBJ2-1, with unresolved D. The V end lost 4 bases, the J end lost 2 bases, and 10 bases lay between the germline ends. This CDR3 is 14 amino acids long. CDR1 is SGHKS and CDR2 is YYEKEE in the germline V gene (reference sequence). CDR3 amino acids: CASSVPKAYNEQFF. DNA for the CDR3: TGTGCCAGCAGCGTTCCTAAGGCCTACAATGAGCAGTTCTTC.

This clonotype was seen a few times. The V call is TRBV30, the J call TRBJ2-7, with 9 bases identical to TRBD1. With V trimmed by 7 bases and J by 4 bases, 8 bases remained unmatched. CDR1 GTSNPN and CDR2 SVGIG come from the germline V gene (reference sequence). The CDR3 spans 13 residues. CDR3 coding DNA: TGTGCCTCCGACAGGGGGTCACCTTACGAGCAGTACTTC. Amino acid sequence: CASDRGSPYEQYF.